These 27 T cell receptor beta chains were all obtained from the same sample, sequenced in a study of tumor-infiltrating lymphocytes in localized non-small cell lung cancer. Measured with immunoSEQ multiplex PCR; TCRdb has only the in-frame clones, and not every one. The sample yields about 14,000 clones, roughly four fifths seen once. Sequencing was performed on lung tumor tissue. Every receptor here comes from a human donor with non-small cell lung cancer.

The V call is TRBV23-1, the J call TRBJ1-3, with 7 bases that match TRBD1. TRBV23-1 qualifies as an ORF whose function is uncertain. V lost 6 bases and J lost 4; bases outside the gene matches: 18. The CDR3 consists of 18 residues. Here the CDR3 DNA reads TGCGCCAGCAGCCACGCCCCGAAGTCGACAGGGACCGGAAACACCATATATTTT. Translating it yields CASSHAPKSTGTGNTIYF.

The V call is TRBV5-6, the J call TRBJ1-2, with 9 bases fitting TRBD1. The length of the CDR3 is 14 residues. Germline values: CDR1 SGHDT, CDR2 YYEEEE. The ends lost 3 bases at V and 4 bases at J; junction bases unmatched: 4. The CDR3 bases are TGTGCCAGCAGCTGGACAGGGGCGCCCTATGGCTACACCTTC. Residues: CASSWTGAPYGYTF.

V gene TRBV11-3 combines with J gene TRBJ2-3; D is possibly TRBD2 (5 bases). V dropped 3 bases and J dropped 6 bases, with 13 bases sitting between them. Germline V gene lookup returns CDR1 SGHNT and CDR2 YENEEA. This CDR3 comprises 14 residues. The CDR3: CASSLGGYGDTQYF. The DNA for the CDR3 is TGTGCCAGCAGCTTGGGCGGGTACGGGGATACGCAGTATTTT.

The rearrangement links TRBV4-2 to TRBJ1-2; D remains ambiguous. This CDR3 region has 17 residues. Trimming shortened V by 0 bases and J by 0 bases, and 14 bases separated the two germline ends. Germline loops: CDR1 LGHNA, CDR2 YNFKEQ. CDR3 residues: CASSQESRAVSNYGYTF. The CDR3 DNA follows: TGTGCCAGCAGCCAAGAAAGTAGAGCAGTTTCTAACTATGGCTACACCTTC.

This sequence joins TRBV18 and TRBJ2-1; D is undetermined. Trimming shortened V by 3 bases and J by 6 bases, and 12 bases separated the two germline ends. The CDR3 covers 14 residues. Germline assignment: CDR1 KGHSH and CDR2 LQKENI. In DNA form, the CDR3 reads TGTGCCAGCTCACCCCTTCGAGCCCCCAATGAGCAGTTCTTC. It codes for CASSPLRAPNEQFF.

The gene calls are TRBV7-2 and TRBJ1-2; 7 bases align to TRBD1. The germline gives CDR1 SGHTA, CDR2 FQGNSA. The CDR3 loop spans 13 amino acids. J gave up 3 bases and V 3 bases, and 1 base lay outside the gene matches. The CDR3 nucleotides read TGTGCCAGCAGCTTCCAGGGGGACTATGGCTACACCTTC. Translation: CASSFQGDYGYTF.

The rearrangement joins TRBV7-2 to TRBJ2-3; TRBD2 aligns across 9 bases. CDR3 length: 15 residues. Germline CDR1 SGHTA, CDR2 FQGNSA. Losses at the gene ends were 2 bases for V and 2 bases for J; bases not matched to a gene: 2. Here the CDR3 reads CASSLQRGATDTQYF. DNA of the CDR3: TGTGCCAGCAGCTTACAGCGGGGGGCCACAGATACGCAGTATTTT.

The V and J genes are TRBV5-1 and TRBJ2-2; the D is unclear. The CDR3 extends over 15 amino acids. The germline V and J ends were trimmed by 4 bases and 9 bases, with 19 bases remaining between them. CDR1 is SGHRS, CDR2 YFSETQ, per germline. Here the CDR3 reads CASSPSAGSGRELFF. CDR3 nucleotides: TGCGCCAGCAGCCCTTCGGCCGGATCCGGCCGGGAGCTGTTTTTT.

This clone was seen only a few times. The chain couples TRBV28 to TRBJ1-1; D is possibly TRBD1 (5 bases). Trimming left V 7 bases short and J 5 bases short, with 11 bases between. The germline V gene has CDR1 MDHEN and CDR2 SYDVKM. CDR3 size: 12 residues. CDR3 protein: CASTEKGTEAFF. In nucleotides, the CDR3 is TGTGCCAGCACAGAGAAGGGGACTGAAGCTTTCTTT.

CDR3 sequence: CASSYDRNYGYTF. For the CDR3, the DNA is TGTGCCAGCAGTTACGACAGGAACTATGGCTACACCTTC. V and J are TRBV6-5 and TRBJ1-2; D might be TRBD1 (6 bases). The CDR3 length is 13 residues. Trimming stripped 2 bases from V and 2 bases from J, with 6 bases between. CDR1 is MNHEY, CDR2 SVGAGI, per germline.

The chain couples TRBV6-1 to TRBJ2-7; D is unresolved. V lost 4 bases and J lost 0, with 10 bases in between. Germline loops: CDR1 MNHNS, CDR2 SASEGT. The CDR3 length is 14 residues. The CDR3 bases are TGTGCCAGCAGTGTCCAGGCGCTCTCCTACGAGCAGTACTTC. It yields the protein CASSVQALSYEQYF.

This clone was recorded once. The V gene is TRBV30, the J gene TRBJ2-3; tentatively, D is TRBD2 (6 bases). Germline loops: CDR1 GTSNPN, CDR2 SVGIG (reference sequence). CDR3 length: 12 residues. V shed 5 bases and J shed 6 bases, with 12 bases lying between them. The CDR3 bases are TGTGCCTGGTCACAGGAGGGGGATACGCAGTATTTT. Translation: CAWSQEGDTQYF.

The rearrangement links TRBV19 to TRBJ2-2, with 11 bases lining up with TRBD2. Unmatched junction bases numbered 4, after V lost 8 bases and J lost 5 bases. From germline, CDR1 is LNHDA and CDR2 SQIVND (reference sequence). This CDR3 comprises 14 residues. This CDR3 reads CASRLAGSTGELFF. Written as DNA, the CDR3 is TGTGCCAGTCGACTAGCGGGAAGTACCGGGGAGCTGTTTTTT. Filled out from reference TRBV19 and TRBJ2-2, the complete variable domain reads DGGITQSPKYLFRKEGQNVTLSCEQNLNHDAMYWYRQDPGQGLRLIYYSQIVNDFQKGDIAEGYSVSREKKESFPLTVTSAQKNPTAFYLCASRLAGSTGELFFGEGSRLTVL.

The genes are TRBV29-1 and TRBJ2-1; perhaps TRBD1 as D (6 bases). The CDR3 sequence is 13 residues long. Germline V gene data show CDR1 as SQVTM and CDR2 as ANQGSEA. V lost 6 bases and J 6 bases, leaving 15 bases between the germline ends. CDR3 nucleotide sequence: TGCAGCGTCTTCCTGGACAGACCCAATGAGCAGTTCTTC. This sequence encodes CSVFLDRPNEQFF.

The chain combines TRBV11-2 with TRBJ2-1; no clear D. Germline CDR1 is SGHAT and CDR2 is FQNNGV. The CDR3 extends over 14 amino acids. The germline V and J ends were trimmed by 1 base and 5 bases, with 9 bases remaining between them. The CDR3, as DNA: TGTGCCAGCAGCTTAGTTAGGGCAAACAATGAGCAGTTCTTC. This gives the protein CASSLVRANNEQFF.

CDR3 sequence (DNA): TGTGCCAGCACCCTGGGAACAGGTGCGGGCTACACCTTC. Encoded protein: CASTLGTGAGYTF. The V and J genes are TRBV28 and TRBJ1-2; D possibly corresponds to TRBD1 (5 bases). The CDR3 totals 13 residues. V was pared by 7 bases and J by 8 bases, with 17 bases between. Germline V lookup: CDR1 MDHEN, CDR2 SYDVKM.

This clone appeared a few times. This chain connects TRBV15 to TRBJ1-5; 7 bases line up with TRBD1. From germline, CDR1 is LNHNV and CDR2 YYDKDF (reference sequence). The V segment lost 5 bases and the J segment 3 bases; nucleotides outside the gene matches: 7. CDR3 length: 15 residues. Here the CDR3 reads CATSGGTDHNQPQHF. DNA of the CDR3: TGTGCCACCAGCGGAGGGACAGACCACAATCAGCCCCAGCATTTT.

The CDR3 nucleotides read TGTGCCAGCAGCCGCGGGACCAGCGGCGAGCAGTACTTC. Translated: CASSRGTSGEQYF. This chain links TRBV5-4 with TRBJ2-7; weak D call: TRBD2 (6 bases). CDR1 is SGHNT, CDR2 YYREEE, per germline (reference sequence). The germline V and J ends were trimmed by 4 bases and 6 bases, with 14 bases remaining between them. CDR3 length: 13 amino acids.

In its sample, this clone is medium-sized (0.01 to 0.1%). The chain uses TRBV6-5 and TRBJ2-2, with D unresolved. Deletions cut 2 bases from V and 5 bases from J, with 12 bases between. The length of the CDR3 is 15 residues. Looked up from germline, CDR1 is MNHEY and CDR2 is SVGAGI. This CDR3 is CASSYNSGRTGELFF. The DNA for the CDR3 is TGTGCCAGCAGTTACAACTCGGGCCGGACCGGGGAGCTGTTTTTT.

The rearrangement uses TRBV7-2 and TRBJ2-3; no clear D. The CDR3 is made up of 13 amino acids. V lost 4 bases and J lost 1, with 6 bases in between. Germline values: CDR1 SGHTA, CDR2 FQGNSA. CDR3 residues: CASSSLRTDTQYF. CDR3 nucleotides: TGTGCCAGCAGCTCACTTCGCACAGATACGCAGTATTTT.

The V and J genes are TRBV28 and TRBJ2-5; D assignment may be TRBD1 or TRBD2 (5 bases each). The V gene's germline CDR1 is MDHEN and CDR2 SYDVKM. V lost 7 bases and J 4 bases, leaving 19 bases between the germline ends. There are 15 residues in the CDR3. The CDR3 reads CASTSRVGVSETQYF. CDR3 DNA sequence: TGTGCCAGCACTTCGAGGGTAGGGGTTTCAGAGACCCAGTACTTC.

This clone was observed a single time. CDR3 sequence: CSVAGTFYGYTF. DNA for the CDR3: TGCAGCGTTGCCGGGACTTTTTATGGCTACACCTTC. J is TRBJ1-2 and V is TRBV29-1; tentatively, D is TRBD1 (5 bases). Germline V gives CDR1 SQVTM, CDR2 ANQGSEA. The CDR3 is made up of 12 amino acids. V lost 4 bases to trimming and J lost 5 bases, with 11 bases between them.

The rearrangement joins TRBV5-1 to TRBJ1-5; D is undetermined. The length of the CDR3 is 15 residues. Between the trimmed V and J ends, which lost 0 bases and 4 bases, there was a span of 11 bases. The germline V gene has CDR1 SGHRS and CDR2 YFSETQ. In DNA form, the CDR3 reads TGCGCCAGCAGCTTGGCCGGGCAGGATAATCAGCCCCAGCATTTT. Amino acids: CASSLAGQDNQPQHF.

V gene TRBV5-4 combines with J gene TRBJ2-2; 11 bases fit TRBD1. The CDR3 has 17 residues. Germline V gene data show CDR1 as SGHNT and CDR2 as YYREEE (reference sequence). V shed 3 bases, J shed 2 bases, and the junction held 6 bases outside the gene matches. In DNA form, the CDR3 reads TGTGCCAGCAGCTCCTATCGGACAGGGGGCAACACCGGGGAGCTGTTTTTT. Translating gives CASSSYRTGGNTGELFF.

The rearrangement links TRBV6-4 to TRBJ2-3; 8 bases fit TRBD2. The CDR3 totals 17 residues. The V gene's germline CDR1 is MRHNA and CDR2 SNTAGT. J lost 4 bases, V lost 0 bases, and 9 bases had no gene match. In DNA, the CDR3 is TGTGCCAGCAGTGACTCGAACAGCGGGGGTGGGGCAGATACGCAGTATTTT. The encoded protein is CASSDSNSGGGADTQYF.

In its sample, this clone was seen a few times. This chain links TRBV29-1 with TRBJ2-2; 8 nucleotides line up with TRBD1. There are 16 residues in the CDR3. Trimming removed 6 bases from V and 4 bases from J; junction bases left unmatched: 13. Per germline, CDR1 SQVTM and CDR2 ANQGSEA. The CDR3 loop reads CSVGRGPFIGTGELFF. The CDR3 DNA reads TGCAGCGTGGGCAGGGGGCCCTTTATCGGCACCGGGGAGCTGTTTTTT.

This clone is a singleton in its sample. The chain employs TRBV6-1 and TRBJ2-1; the D is unclear. Trimming shortened V by 4 bases and J by 3 bases, and 16 bases separated the two germline ends. Germline V gene sequence: CDR1 MNHNS, CDR2 SASEGT. This CDR3 is 16 amino acids long. CDR3 in amino acids: CASSGDRGSFYNEQFF. The CDR3 bases are TGTGCCAGCAGTGGAGATCGAGGAAGTTTCTACAATGAGCAGTTCTTC.